The 15 T cell receptor beta chains presented below share a single source sample, sequenced in a study of sequential checkpoint blockade in melanoma. The treatment: randomized to nivolumab then ipilimumab (arm A) or the reverse (arm B). The assay was immunoSEQ multiplex PCR, and TCRdb's table has in-frame clones only and misses some. The sample consists of 10,000 to 15,000 clones, 61% of them appearing once. This sample comprised CD8+ T cells sorted from blood (inferred from file names), obtained from a patient given nivolumab and ipilimumab in sequence. The receptors come from a human donor with melanoma.

The gene calls are TRBV2 and TRBJ2-3; the match to TRBD2 covers 9 bases. The CDR3 extends over 15 amino acids. Trimming cost V 5 bases and J 2 bases; bases outside gene matches: 5. Germline CDR1 is SNHLY and CDR2 is FYNNEI. The CDR3 nucleotides are TGTGCCAGCAGTTTAGCGGGGGCCCTCACAGATACGCAGTATTTT. Its translation is CASSLAGALTDTQYF.

The chain employs TRBV4-2 and TRBJ2-7; D may be TRBD2 (7 bases). This CDR3 region has 17 residues. The V gene lost 4 bases and the J gene lost 0 bases, with 19 bases spanning the gap. CDR1 is LGHNA and CDR2 is YNFKEQ in the germline V gene. The CDR3 protein is CASSPSSGGGFSYEQYF. The CDR3 region has the DNA TGTGCCAGCAGCCCCTCCTCGGGCGGGGGCTTCTCCTACGAGCAGTACTTC.

V usage is TRBV6-6 and J usage is TRBJ1-5, with 7 bases lining up with TRBD1. Germline V lookup: CDR1 MNHNY, CDR2 SVGAGI (reference sequence). This CDR3 comprises 16 residues. Unmatched junction bases numbered 9, after V lost 0 bases and J lost 7 bases. CDR3 protein: CASSYSKRGHGQPQHF. The CDR3 nucleotides are TGTGCCAGCAGTTACTCGAAAAGGGGGCATGGGCAGCCCCAGCATTTT.

This chain uses TRBV6-6 with TRBJ2-7, with D possibly being TRBD1 (5 bases). The V end lost 4 bases, the J end lost 2 bases, and 9 bases lay between the germline ends. The CDR3 has 13 amino acids. Germline CDR1 and CDR2: MNHNY and SVGAGI (reference sequence). The CDR3 DNA reads TGTGCCAGCAGTTGGCAGGGTACCTACGAGCAGTACTTC. Translating it yields CASSWQGTYEQYF.

The rearrangement links TRBV28 to TRBJ1-5, with unresolved D. The CDR3 is 15 residues long. V dropped 3 bases and J dropped 8 bases, with 17 bases sitting between them. CDR1 and CDR2 (germline): MDHEN, SYDVKM. The CDR3: CASSFRQRVIEPQHF. CDR3 sequence (DNA): TGTGCCAGCAGTTTTCGGCAGAGGGTAATTGAGCCCCAGCATTTT.

This clone showed up just a few times. The chain recombines TRBV19 with TRBJ1-1; D not resolved. The V end lost 0 bases, the J end lost 3 bases, and 14 bases lay between the germline ends. Per germline, CDR1 LNHDA and CDR2 SQIVND (reference sequence). This CDR3 is 16 amino acids long. CDR3 loop: CASSIDVFKADTEAFF. As DNA, the CDR3 is TGTGCCAGTAGTATAGATGTATTCAAAGCGGACACTGAAGCTTTCTTT. Full variable domain (rest looked up from reference TRBV19 and TRBJ1-1): DGGITQSPKYLFRKEGQNVTLSCEQNLNHDAMYWYRQDPGQGLRLIYYSQIVNDFQKGDIAEGYSVSREKKESFPLTVTSAQKNPTAFYLCASSIDVFKADTEAFFGQGTRLTVV.

This chain links TRBV7-3 with TRBJ1-1, with no clear D. The V gene lost 4 bases and the J gene lost 3 bases, with 15 bases spanning the gap. The CDR3 loop spans 15 amino acids. Germline assignment: CDR1 SGHTA and CDR2 FQGTGA. In nucleotides, the CDR3 is TGTGCCAGCAGCTCGAACGGAGGGCTGTACACTGAAGCTTTCTTT. Its protein product is CASSSNGGLYTEAFF.

CDR3 in DNA: TGTGCCAGCAGCTTTCTAGTGAGGGTTCAGGACGAGCAGTACTTC. Translation: CASSFLVRVQDEQYF. The rearrangement joins TRBV5-6 to TRBJ2-7, with D possibly matching TRBD2 (5 bases). Germline V gene sequence: CDR1 SGHDT, CDR2 YYEEEE. This CDR3 spans 15 amino acids. With 2 bases removed from V and 5 bases from J, the gap between germline ends came to 17 bases. Using reference TRBV5-6 and TRBJ2-7 for the parts outside the CDR3, the full variable domain is DAGVTQSPTHLIKTRGQQVTLRCSPKSGHDTVSWYQQALGQGPQFIFQYYEEEERQRGNFPDRFSGHQFPNYSSELNVNALLLGDSALYLCASSFLVRVQDEQYFGPGTRLTVT.

This clone was counted a few times. The CDR3 DNA follows: TGTGCCAGCAGCGTAGAGGCTAGCGGGTCTACAGATACGCAGTATTTT. Translation: CASSVEASGSTDTQYF. V gene TRBV9 combines with J gene TRBJ2-3, with 8 bases that match TRBD2. V lost 0 bases, J lost 3 bases, and 6 bases stayed unmatched. The CDR3 length is 16 residues. In germline, CDR1 is SGDLS, CDR2 YYNGEE. The full variable domain, rest sourced from reference TRBV9 and TRBJ2-3, is DSGVTQTPKHLITATGQRVTLRCSPRSGDLSVYWYQQSLDQGLQFLIQYYNGEERAKGNILERFSAQQFPDLHSELNLSSLELGDSALYFCASSVEASGSTDTQYFGPGTRLTVL.

The chain employs TRBV4-2 and TRBJ1-1; D perhaps matches TRBD1 (6 bases). V shed 3 bases and J shed 4 bases, with 18 bases lying between them. This CDR3 has 16 amino acids. Germline assignment: CDR1 LGHNA and CDR2 YNFKEQ. The DNA for the CDR3 is TGTGCCAGCAGCCACTCGGGGGGGCCGGCTGTCACTGAAGCTTTCTTT. This sequence encodes CASSHSGGPAVTEAFF.

The rearrangement uses TRBV5-6 and TRBJ2-7; 10 positions match TRBD2. CDR1 SGHDT and CDR2 YYEEEE come from the germline V gene. After removal of 0 bases from V and 3 bases from J, the junction contained 6 bases not matched to a gene. This CDR3 is 16 amino acids long. Written as DNA, the CDR3 is TGTGCCAGCAGCTTGGATTATAGCGGGAGGTTCTACGAGCAGTACTTC. It encodes CASSLDYSGRFYEQYF.

This clone showed up just a few times. CDR3 bases: TGTGCCAGCAGCTCAACAGGACCCCTAGGGACCCAGTACTTC. Translated: CASSSTGPLGTQYF. V is TRBV27 and J is TRBJ2-5; possibly TRBD1 for D (5 bases). Germline CDR1 reads MNHEY; CDR2 reads SMNVEV (reference sequence). V was clipped by 6 bases and J by 7 bases, with 18 bases between them. This CDR3 contains 14 residues.

Concerning this clone: Within the sample, other DNA sequences also encode this same CDR3. This chain joins TRBV4-1 and TRBJ2-5; 8 bases match TRBD2. V shed 6 bases, J shed 7 bases, and the junction held 19 bases outside the gene matches. The CDR3 spans 17 residues. From germline, CDR1 is MGHRA and CDR2 YSYEKL. The CDR3 coding sequence is TGCGCCAGCAGTCTGAGGGGCCAAGCGGGGGCGAGTGGGACCCAGTACTTC. Amino acids: CASSLRGQAGASGTQYF.

The DNA of the CDR3 is TGTGCCATCAGGCGGACAGGGGATGTAGGTTCACCCCTCCACTTT. The encoded protein is CAIRRTGDVGSPLHF. The gene calls are TRBV10-3 and TRBJ1-6, with 9 bases aligning to TRBD1. V shed 6 bases and J 9 bases; nucleotides not matched to a gene: 9. In germline, CDR1 is ENHRY, CDR2 SYGVKD. CDR3 length: 15 residues.

The chain joins TRBV7-8 to TRBJ1-5; D is unresolved. Germline lookup yields CDR1 SGHVS and CDR2 FQNEAQ. The CDR3 sequence is 18 residues long. Trimming left V 1 base short and J 0 bases short, with 16 bases between. The CDR3 DNA reads as TGTGCCAGCAGCTTAGTGCGATTAGAACAGTATAGCAATCAGCCCCAGCATTTT. This encodes CASSLVRLEQYSNQPQHF. Based on the CDR3 plus reference TRBV7-8 and TRBJ1-5, the full variable domain is GAGVSQSPRYKVAKRGQDVALRCDPISGHVSLFWYQQALGQGPEFLTYFQNEAQLDKSGLPSDRFFAERPEGSVSTLKIQRTQQEDSAVYLCASSLVRLEQYSNQPQHFGDGTRLSIL.